This is a list of T cell receptor beta chains from one sample in a study of molecular identifiers for immune sequencing clone quantification. TCRdb reprocessed the PCR reads via MiXCR and lists one record per CDR3 protein. Of around 470,000 distinct CDR3 sequences listed, roughly 26% were seen once; the top ten hold around 0.78%. The source material was naive CD8+ T cells from blood, with Jurkat cell RNA spiked in. The receptors here all came from a human donor in good health. Some libraries in this study had Jurkat cell RNA spiked in. Each CDR3 is given with its conserved first and last residue. The order of the fields is D gene, V gene, J gene, CDR3 length, clone size, CDR3 DNA, CDR3 protein. A D gene is named only where the DNA matches it firmly. Only part of the rows carry a size: once, few, many, or a class if the clone is expanded.

d_call: .
v_call: TRBV29-1
j_call: TRBJ2-1
cdr3_length: 16
clone_size: .
cdr3_nt: TGCTGCGTTGAGGGACTGAACACCAGCTCCTACAATGAGCAGTTCTTC
cdr3_aa: CCVEGLNTSSYNEQFF

d_call: .
v_call: TRBV16
j_call: TRBJ1-1
cdr3_length: 13
clone_size: .
cdr3_nt: TGTGCCAGCGGTTACAGTCTCAACACTGAAGCTTTCTTT
cdr3_aa: CASGYSLNTEAFF

d_call: .
v_call: TRBV6-5
j_call: TRBJ2-7
cdr3_length: 15
clone_size: few
cdr3_nt: TGTGCCAGCAGTTACTCTGGGGGGAGTGCTTACGAGCAGTACTTC
cdr3_aa: CASSYSGGSAYEQYF

d_call: .
v_call: TRBV6-2/TRBV6-3
j_call: TRBJ1-5
cdr3_length: 15
clone_size: many
cdr3_nt: TGTGCCAGCAGGTCGAGGGGGGACGGAGATCAGCCCCAGCATTTT
cdr3_aa: CASRSRGDGDQPQHF

d_call: .
v_call: TRBV2
j_call: TRBJ1-4
cdr3_length: 17
clone_size: .
cdr3_nt: TGTGCCAGCAGTGAAGCGCTTGAGGGACATTGGAATGAAAAACTGTTTTTT
cdr3_aa: CASSEALEGHWNEKLFF

d_call: .
v_call: TRBV24-1
j_call: TRBJ2-5
cdr3_length: 11
clone_size: .
cdr3_nt: TGTGCCACCAGTGATCGGGAGACCCAGTACTTC
cdr3_aa: CATSDRETQYF

d_call: .
v_call: TRBV27
j_call: TRBJ2-5
cdr3_length: 16
clone_size: few
cdr3_nt: TGTGCCAGCAGTTCACGTTGGGGTGGTGTCCAAGAGACCCAGTACTTC
cdr3_aa: CASSSRWGGVQETQYF

d_call: .
v_call: TRBV6-5
j_call: TRBJ2-7
cdr3_length: 11
clone_size: .
cdr3_nt: TGTGCCAGCAGTGACAGCTACGAGCAGTCCTTC
cdr3_aa: CASSDSYEQSF

d_call: .
v_call: TRBV4-1
j_call: TRBJ1-5
cdr3_length: 14
clone_size: many
cdr3_nt: TGCGCCAGCAGCCGGAATTGGGTAAATCAGCCCCAGCATTTT
cdr3_aa: CASSRNWVNQPQHF

d_call: TRBD2
v_call: TRBV7-9
j_call: TRBJ2-3
cdr3_length: 16
clone_size: .
cdr3_nt: TGTGCCAGCAGCCCAGCTGGGGGGGTACGTAAAGATACGCAGTATTTT
cdr3_aa: CASSPAGGVRKDTQYF

d_call: .
v_call: TRBV6-2/TRBV6-3
j_call: TRBJ1-1
cdr3_length: 14
clone_size: .
cdr3_nt: TGTGCCAGCAGTCAACACCTGCTCAACACTGAAGCTTTCTTT
cdr3_aa: CASSQHLLNTEAFF

d_call: TRBD1
v_call: TRBV6-5
j_call: TRBJ1-1
cdr3_length: 19
clone_size: .
cdr3_nt: TGTGCCAGCAGACAGAGAGCGTGGGTGGGGCGACAGGGACCCACTGAAGCTTTCTTT
cdr3_aa: CASRQRAWVGRQGPTEAFF

d_call: .
v_call: TRBV9
j_call: TRBJ2-7
cdr3_length: 14
clone_size: once
cdr3_nt: TGTGCCAGCAGCGCCCTGGTTAGCTCCTACGAGCAGTACTTC
cdr3_aa: CASSALVSSYEQYF

d_call: .
v_call: TRBV11-2
j_call: TRBJ2-7
cdr3_length: 15
clone_size: once
cdr3_nt: TGTGCCAGCAGCTTACTCGGGGCAAGGGGCTACGAGCAGTACTTC
cdr3_aa: CASSLLGARGYEQYF

d_call: .
v_call: TRBV28
j_call: TRBJ1-2
cdr3_length: 14
clone_size: .
cdr3_nt: TGTGCCAGCAGTTCTCTCGCAGGGGCTTATGGCTACACCTTC
cdr3_aa: CASSSLAGAYGYTF

d_call: .
v_call: TRBV28
j_call: TRBJ2-1
cdr3_length: 11
clone_size: .
cdr3_nt: TGTGCCAGCAACCGGGGAGGCCAGCAGTTCTTC
cdr3_aa: CASNRGGQQFF

d_call: .
v_call: TRBV6-5
j_call: TRBJ1-2
cdr3_length: 14
clone_size: many
cdr3_nt: TGTGCCAGCAGTTACGGTGTAGCGGAGTATGGCTACACCTTC
cdr3_aa: CASSYGVAEYGYTF

d_call: TRBD1
v_call: TRBV27
j_call: TRBJ1-2
cdr3_length: 16
clone_size: many
cdr3_nt: TGTGCCAGCAGTCTAAGGACAGGGGGTCAGGGCTATGGCTACACCTTC
cdr3_aa: CASSLRTGGQGYGYTF

d_call: .
v_call: TRBV20-1
j_call: TRBJ2-7
cdr3_length: 13
clone_size: few
cdr3_nt: TGCAGTGTTTCTAGCAGGACTCTACGCGAGCAGTACTTC
cdr3_aa: CSVSSRTLREQYF

d_call: TRBD1
v_call: TRBV6-2/TRBV6-3
j_call: TRBJ2-1
cdr3_length: 15
clone_size: many
cdr3_nt: TGTGCCAGCAGTACTAGGGGACAGGGAGAGGGTGAGCAGTTCTTC
cdr3_aa: CASSTRGQGEGEQFF